Sequencing of this T cell receptor (beta chain) was carried out in a study of blood T cell repertoires in COVID-19. The overall study: The samples span acute and convalescent COVID-19 from the United States, Italy and Spain. PBMCs, B-cell-depleted T cells, or T cells were the source of the cDNA or gDNA that made up the material.

CDR1 and CDR2 (germline): LNHDA, SQIVND (reference sequence). The CDR3 sequence is 16 residues long. V gave up 7 bases and J gave up 6 bases; unmatched junction bases: 12. Original handling: Amplification of reference gene primers was used by the study to estimate nucleated cell counts. Method: immunoSEQ multiplex PCR; TCRdb's copy keeps in-frame clones and lacks some. V, J and clone size are taken as reported in that table, and D and trimming were inferred from the DNA itself. The repertoire holds about 160,000 clones, around 84% seen once, with about 3% in the top ten. Input material: peripheral blood. This chain links TRBV19 with TRBJ2-1; 10 nucleotides agree with TRBD2. The receptor was isolated from a human donor with acute or convalescent COVID-19. The donor label of this sample is uncertain. The CDR3 loop reads CASTTPPSGGRNEQFF. The CDR3, as DNA: TGTGCCAGTACCACCCCTCCTAGCGGGGGCCGCAATGAGCAGTTCTTC.